The source of this T cell receptor (beta chain) is a study of cytomegalovirus exposure and HLA in healthy donors. Broader study findings: A link between a missense DCLRE1C variant and TCR beta V- and J-gene trimming emerged from a later analysis. Associated with HLA alleles at 0.05 false discovery rate in a later analysis were fewer than 20,000 TCR beta sequences.

The CDR3 extends over 14 amino acids. CDR1 is SGDLS and CDR2 is YYNGEE in the germline V gene. V was shortened by 3 bases and J by 0 bases, with 10 bases between the two germline ends. Note on this clone: As yet, its antigen is unknown.

Vbeta (60) and Jbeta (13) primers were used in the PCR. Repertoires were generated with immunoSEQ multiplex PCR, while TCRdb's copy carries only in-frame clones and drops some. The sample contains more than 90,000 clones, 79% of which appear only once. Specimen: PBMCs. This clonotype was obtained from a woman aged 18-29 years in good health and CMV-seropositive. V is TRBV9 and J is TRBJ2-7; D is perhaps TRBD2 (5 bases). CDR3 sequence: CASSEADVSYEQYF. CDR3 sequence (DNA): TGTGCCAGCAGCGAAGCGGACGTCTCCTACGAGCAGTACTTC.